This T cell receptor beta chain stems from a study of beta chain features in type 1 diabetes. The study, taken as a whole, reports: All four CD4+ subsets from Type 1 diabetes patients carried moderately but significantly shorter TCRB CDR3s. Overrepresentation of cells with high TCR expression could result from cDNA sequencing.

Remarks on this clone: The antigen is not known.

V was pared by 2 bases and J by 6 bases, with 17 bases between. Per the germline V gene, CDR1 is SGDLS and CDR2 is YYNGEE. The CDR3 consists of 15 residues. The study reverse transcribed the entire isolated RNA, so it sequenced expressed TCRB transcripts. The repertoire was sequenced with immunoSEQ multiplex PCR; TCRdb's copy has only in-frame clones and lacks some. The sample comprises some 160,000 clones, approximately 10% of which are singletons, and about 0.75% rests with the top ten. The chain couples TRBV9 to TRBJ1-2; D is possibly TRBD1 (6 bases). The source material was central memory CD4+ T cells from blood. This TCR was recovered from a woman in her 30s with type 1 diabetes. The CDR3 loop is CASSVRTGTIDGYTF. CDR3 DNA: TGTGCCAGCAGCGTCCGGACCGGGACAATAGATGGCTACACCTTC.